This T cell receptor beta chain was found in a study of T cell repertoires in cytomegalovirus infection. At the level of the study: Evidence of both CMV infection and a matching HLA type came from public TCR beta signatures.

The CDR3 runs 18 residues. Trimming cost V 4 bases and J 4 bases; bases outside gene matches: 14. Germline CDR1 and CDR2: SGHTA and FQGNSA. Study-level results: Carriage of CMV together with the relevant HLA was identifiable through cumulative public TCR beta family frequency. HLA-C-restricted CMV clonotypes gave the most frequent clonotype in two of eight donors.

TCRdb redid the calling of the reads with MiXCR, one entry per CDR3 protein. The data show roughly 250,000 distinct CDR3 sequences, 9% to 15% seen once. In this sample, this clonotype turned up many times. Antigen: not known. Material: PBMCs. The chain combines TRBV7-2 with TRBJ1-1, with TRBD1 matching 11 bases. This TCR was sampled from a human donor in good health (CMV status not recorded). Some clones in this sample may be carry-over from other donors' samples. CDR3 DNA: TGTGCCAGCAGCTCCCGGACAGGGGGCGGCTTATTGCCCACTGAAGCTTTCTTT. It codes for CASSSRTGGGLLPTEAFF.